This T cell receptor (beta chain) was identified during a study of T cells in Graves' hyperthyroidism and ophthalmopathy. Overall study: Specimen type is peripheral blood, collected at initial diagnosis prior to any treatment.

The table lists this clonotype with many counts. CDR1 and CDR2 from the germline V gene are SGHAT and FQNNGV. V lost 6 bases, J lost 1 base, and 10 bases lay in between. The CDR3 extends over 13 amino acids. TCR beta CDR3 region amplification was performed from RNA transcripts. The HTBI set primed first-round TCR CDR3 RT-PCR. MiXCR, run by TCRdb on the multiplex PCR reads, gives a single entry per CDR3 protein. The sample lists around 250,000 distinct CDR3 sequences, approximately 23% occurring once. At least 3 on the Clinical Activity Score was recorded for ophthalmopathy patients, who also had NOSPECS grade at least 4 and duration under 3 months.

This chain connects TRBV11-2 to TRBJ2-7; D uncertain. The TCR comes from a woman aged 35 to 49 with Graves' ophthalmopathy. The sample consisted of blood. The CDR3 loop is CASRSEGSYEQYF. DNA for the CDR3: TGTGCCAGCAGGAGTGAAGGGTCCTACGAGCAGTACTTC.